This T cell receptor (beta chain) was sequenced for a study of blood T cell repertoires in COVID-19. The table came from immunoSEQ multiplex PCR; TCRdb's copy has only in-frame clones and leaves some out. This sample has 150,000 or so clones; about nine tenths occur once, and the top ten carry about 4%. Trimming stripped 3 bases from V and 4 bases from J, with 9 bases between. CDR3 length: 13 amino acids. Germline CDR1 and CDR2: MNHEY and SVGAGI. This sequence originates from a woman in her thirties or forties who had been exposed to COVID-19. The sequencing sample was made of PBMCs or T cells enriched from blood (not recorded which). The V and J genes are TRBV6-5 and TRBJ1-2; D is unresolved. The CDR3 loop reads CASSYGTRYGYTF. As DNA, the CDR3 is TGTGCCAGCAGTTATGGCACCCGCTATGGCTACACCTTC.